Sequencing of this TCR beta chain was carried out in a study of T cell clonotyping in hematopoietic cell transplantation. Study context: Cytoreduction preceded collection of pretransplant recipient samples. Study conclusions and caveats: Cells were unsorted, so CD4 and CD8 contributions were not separated. Higher Inverse Simpson Index values in graft donor and pretransplant recipient predicted broader posttransplant TCR diversity.

The V gene's germline CDR1 is SGHDT and CDR2 YYEEEE. The V segment lost 1 base and the J segment 6 bases; nucleotides outside the gene matches: 3. The length of the CDR3 is 14 residues. In regard to this clone: The antigen remains unidentified.

Time point given: recipient sample about 28 days before transplant, after cytoreduction. The assay was immunoSEQ multiplex PCR, and TCRdb's table has in-frame clones only and misses some. The profile shows more than 70,000 clones, almost 97% of them singletons. The sequencing used peripheral blood mononuclear cells, collected before stem cell transplant. The chain is built from TRBV5-6 and TRBJ1-2; TRBD1 agrees at 10 bases. This TCR was sampled from a woman aged 50 to 60 with acute myeloid leukemia. Some clones in this sample may be carry-over from other donors' samples. For the CDR3, the DNA is TGTGCCAGCAGCTTGAGGGACAGGGGCCATGGCTACACCTTC. Translation: CASSLRDRGHGYTF.